This T cell receptor (beta chain) was identified in a study of T cell changes during pregnancy in multiple sclerosis. The CDR3 has 14 amino acids. The germline CDR1 and CDR2 sequences are MNHEY and SMNVEV (reference sequence). V was clipped by 4 bases and J by 8 bases; unmatched bases: 7. Assay used: immunoSEQ multiplex PCR; TCRdb lists only in-frame clones, some missing. The data contain about 3,500 clones, around 84% of them singletons. This clonotype was obtained from a female donor in good health, enrolled as a control in a pregnancy study. The source material was CD8+ T cells from peripheral blood mononuclear cells, sampled in the first trimester of pregnancy. This rearrangement joins TRBV27 to TRBJ1-4, with 7 bases lining up with TRBD1. CDR3 sequence: CASSSQGSREKLFF. CDR3 in DNA: TGTGCCAGCAGTTCACAGGGGTCTAGGGAAAAACTGTTTTTT.